These 7 T cell receptor beta chains were sequenced from one sample in a study of cytotoxic CD8 clonotypes in ibrutinib-treated CLL. The data were produced by immunoSEQ multiplex PCR, yet TCRdb's version contains in-frame clones alone and is incomplete. The table includes just over 200,000 clones, roughly 73% detected once. This specimen was PBMCs, taken after 12 months of ibrutinib treatment. Receptors were obtained from a human donor with chronic lymphocytic leukemia.

The chain carries TRBV28 and TRBJ2-7, with D unresolved. This CDR3 region has 14 residues. Trimming left V 2 bases short and J 0 bases short, with 8 bases between. Germline CDR1 MDHEN, CDR2 SYDVKM. The CDR3 spells CASSLIGVSYEQYF. The DNA for the CDR3 is TGTGCCAGCAGTTTAATAGGAGTCTCCTACGAGCAGTACTTC.

The genes are TRBV7-9 and TRBJ1-2; D gene uncertain. The CDR3 runs to 13 residues. Germline loops: CDR1 SEHNR, CDR2 FQNEAQ (reference sequence). Trimming took 3 bases from V and 3 from J, leaving 8 bases between them. CDR3 DNA sequence: TGTGCCAGCAGCTTCTTAGGAGACTATGGCTACACCTTC. Translated: CASSFLGDYGYTF.

This clone appeared a few times. The chain has TRBV2 and TRBJ2-1; a possible D gene is TRBD2 (7 bases). The V and J ends lost 6 bases and 4 bases respectively, with 16 bases between them. This CDR3 contains 15 residues. Germline CDR1 is SNHLY and CDR2 is FYNNEI. The DNA of the CDR3 is TGTGCCAGCAGGGTTCGGGGGGCTCAATACAATGAGCAGTTCTTC. Amino acids: CASRVRGAQYNEQFF.

This chain joins TRBV18 and TRBJ1-4, with 8 bases identical to TRBD1. The CDR3 covers 14 residues. Germline loops: CDR1 KGHSH, CDR2 LQKENI. Losses at the gene ends were 5 bases for V and 5 bases for J; bases not matched to a gene: 4. The CDR3, as DNA: TGTGCCAGCTCAGACCGGGACAGGAATGAAAAACTGTTTTTT. It codes for CASSDRDRNEKLFF.

The chain carries TRBV11-2 and TRBJ2-1, with 8 bases that match TRBD2. This CDR3 is built from 18 residues. Germline CDR1 and CDR2: SGHAT and FQNNGV. The J segment lost 2 bases and the V segment lost 2 bases, leaving 11 bases of the junction unmatched. Here the CDR3 DNA reads TGTGCCAGCAGCTTAATCCCCCCGCTAGCGGGCCCCTACAATGAGCAGTTCTTC. Encoded protein: CASSLIPPLAGPYNEQFF. The variable domain in full, with the rest retrieved from reference TRBV11-2 and TRBJ2-1, is EAGVAQSPRYKIIEKRQSVAFWCNPISGHATLYWYQQILGQGPKLLIQFQNNGVVDDSQLPKDRFSAERLKGVDSTLKIQPAKLEDSAVYLCASSLIPPLAGPYNEQFFGPGTRLTVL.

CDR3 in DNA: TGTGCCGCGGGAGCCCCCCGTTATGGCTACACCTTC. It specifies CAAGAPRYGYTF. The chain uses TRBV30 and TRBJ1-2; D is undetermined. The germline V and J ends were trimmed by 8 bases and 5 bases, with 15 bases remaining between them. Per germline, CDR1 GTSNPN and CDR2 SVGIG (reference sequence). There are 12 residues in the CDR3.

This rearrangement joins TRBV7-8 to TRBJ2-2; D is possibly TRBD2 (5 bases). The CDR3 is 15 residues long. The germline V gene has CDR1 SGHVS and CDR2 FQNEAQ. Between the trimmed V and J ends, which lost 3 bases and 0 bases, there was a span of 8 bases. CDR3 in DNA: TGTGCCAGCAGCTTGAGGGTCTCGAACACCGGGGAGCTGTTTTTT. Translating it yields CASSLRVSNTGELFF.